Following are 7 T cell receptor beta chains from one sample sequenced in a study of blood T cell repertoires in COVID-19. Repertoires were generated with immunoSEQ multiplex PCR, while TCRdb's copy carries only in-frame clones and drops some. The profile covers fewer than 600,000 clones, with roughly 90% appearing a single time and less than 2% taken by the ten largest. The source material was PBMCs or T cells enriched from blood (not recorded which). The receptors originated from a woman aged 40 to 49 who had recovered from COVID-19.

CDR3 loop: CASSKRDIFEQFF. CDR3 nucleotide sequence: TGTGCCAGCAGCAAACGGGACATTTTTGAGCAGTTCTTC. The chain employs TRBV12-3 or TRBV12-4 and TRBJ2-1, with a tentative D call TRBD1 (6 bases). The CDR3 length is 13 residues. Trimming shortened V by 6 bases and J by 9 bases, and 15 bases separated the two germline ends.

This rearrangement joins TRBV14 to TRBJ1-1; D is unresolved. Trimming shortened V by 1 base and J by 5 bases, and 5 bases separated the two germline ends. CDR1 is SGHDN and CDR2 is FVKESK in the germline V gene. The CDR3 spans 12 residues. The CDR3 nucleotides read TGTGCCAGCAGCCAAGTCGGGACTGAAGCTTTCTTT. Translating it yields CASSQVGTEAFF. The full variable domain, with the rest looked up from reference TRBV14 and TRBJ1-1, is EAGVTQFPSHSVIEKGQTVTLRCDPISGHDNLYWYRRVMGKEIKFLLHFVKESKQDESGMPNNRFLAERTGGTYSTLKVQPAELEDSGVYFCASSQVGTEAFFGQGTRLTVV.

As concerns this clone: Its ends do not fully match the called genes, so a read error is possible. The chain employs TRBV19 and TRBJ2-1; 11 bases map to TRBD2. Germline values: CDR1 LNHDA, CDR2 SQIVND (reference sequence). This CDR3 spans 12 amino acids. CDR3 sequence: CASSIGSGLAVF. CDR3 nucleotide sequence: TGTGCCAGTAGTATTGGGTCGGGACTAGCGGTCTTC. Drawing the rest from reference TRBV19 and TRBJ2-1, the complete variable domain is DGGITQSPKYLFRKEGQNVTLSCEQNLNHDAMYWYRQDPGQGLRLIYYSQIVNDFQKGDIAEGYSVSREKKESFPLTVTSAQKNPTAFYLCASSIGSGLAVFGPGTRLTVL.

The chain uses TRBV7-2 and TRBJ1-2, with 8 bases fitting TRBD1. Germline V gene lookup returns CDR1 SGHTA and CDR2 FQGNSA. The V segment lost 3 bases and the J segment 8 bases; nucleotides outside the gene matches: 14. This CDR3 region has 16 residues. The CDR3 DNA is TGTGCCAGCAGCTTGCGGTCTACAGGGGGGAAATGGGGCTACACCTTC. As protein: CASSLRSTGGKWGYTF.

Only one count was recorded for this clone. The chain joins TRBV2 to TRBJ1-1; weak D call: TRBD1 (6 bases). Between the trimmed V and J ends, which lost 5 bases and 4 bases, there was a span of 14 bases. The CDR3 has 14 amino acids. Germline values: CDR1 SNHLY, CDR2 FYNNEI. CDR3: CASSSSDSPTEAFF. As DNA, the CDR3 is TGTGCCAGCAGTTCCTCGGACAGTCCCACTGAAGCTTTCTTT.

The chain carries TRBV6-2 or TRBV6-3 and TRBJ2-1; no clear D gene. Trimming left V 5 bases short and J 1 base short, with 9 bases between. The length of the CDR3 is 14 residues. The germline gives CDR1 MNHEY, CDR2 SVGEGT. The CDR3 spells CASSQASSYNEQFF. CDR3 nucleotides: TGTGCCAGCAGTCAGGCGAGTTCCTACAATGAGCAGTTCTTC.

The chain joins TRBV6-5 to TRBJ1-4; no firm D call. V was cut by 10 bases and J by 3 bases, with 12 bases left in between. The germline CDR1 and CDR2 sequences are MNHEY and SVGAGI. CDR3 size: 13 residues. The CDR3 DNA reads as TGTGCCACACGCAGAGGAGCTAATGAAAAACTGTTTTTT. Residues: CATRRGANEKLFF.